This T cell receptor (beta chain) was identified in a study of T-cell reconstitution after alpha-beta-depleted transplantation in children. Points from the study as a whole: Several hundred graft clones that had expanded were reportedly the source of alpha-beta T cells about two months after transplant.

The table lists this clonotype with a few counts. The antigen is unknown. This CDR3 is 16 amino acids long. Trimming cost V 0 bases and J 6 bases, with 18 bases left between them. Germline CDR1 and CDR2: SGDLS and YYNGEE. A library of TCRbeta sequences, prepared with unique molecular identifiers, was generated. TCRdb reanalysed the PCR reads using MiXCR and keeps one entry per CDR3 protein. The table has around 490,000 distinct CDR3 sequences, roughly 11% seen once; the top ten hold around 15%. This clonotype was sampled from a female patient between 2 and 15 years old who had a stem cell transplant for aplastic anemia, so the T cells may come from the graft donor. The chain links TRBV9 to TRBJ1-1; D is possibly TRBD1 (6 bases). Sequences were derived from PBMCs, mostly from graft donor cells, sampled 180 days after TCRalphabeta/CD19-depleted stem cell transplant. The CDR3 nucleotides are TGTGCCAGCAGCGTAGTAGATTTCGGCAGGGGTTCTGAAGCTTTCTTT. This sequence encodes CASSVVDFGRGSEAFF.